A single sample is the source of the 5 T cell receptor beta chains below, sequenced in a study of technical replicates of blood from a few donors. Generated by immunoSEQ multiplex PCR, the TCRdb table keeps only in-frame clones and is missing some. This table has under 90,000 clones, about 92% appearing once. Sequencing input: T cells isolated from PBMCs. The origin of the receptors is a human donor in good health.

The rearrangement uses TRBV4-1 and TRBJ1-3; TRBD1 matches 11 bases. The V gene end was trimmed by 4 bases and the J gene end by 4 bases; junction bases not matched to a gene: 9. The CDR3 is made up of 17 amino acids. CDR1 and CDR2 from the germline V gene are MGHRA and YSYEKL. CDR3 protein: CASSPRDRGLRGNTIYF. In nucleotides, the CDR3 is TGCGCCAGCAGCCCCCGGGACAGGGGGTTACGAGGAAACACCATATATTTT.

This chain connects TRBV4-1 to TRBJ2-1; no clear D. Germline-derived CDR1 and CDR2 are MGHRA and YSYEKL. This CDR3 region has 15 residues. Trimming removed 4 bases from V and 0 bases from J, with 10 bases in between. DNA for the CDR3: TGCGCCAGCAGCCCCCAAGCCTTCTCCTACAATGAGCAGTTCTTC. Protein sequence: CASSPQAFSYNEQFF.

This rearrangement joins TRBV7-8 to TRBJ1-5; no reliable D call. The germline gives CDR1 SGHVS, CDR2 FQNEAQ. V was shortened by 5 bases and J by 9 bases, with 20 bases between the two germline ends. This CDR3 contains 15 residues. In DNA, the CDR3 is TGTGCCAGCAGCCTAAATCGAGGAGCATCACGGCCCCAGCATTTT. Translation gives CASSLNRGASRPQHF.

This chain uses TRBV7-9 with TRBJ2-6; no firm D call. The CDR3 runs 19 residues. The V end lost 4 bases, the J end lost 3 bases, and 22 bases lay between the germline ends. Germline assignment: CDR1 SEHNR and CDR2 FQNEAQ (reference sequence). CDR3 protein: CASSSPGLQNIRGANVLTF. The CDR3 DNA reads TGTGCCAGCAGCTCCCCGGGTCTCCAAAATATTCGTGGGGCCAACGTCCTGACTTTC.

V gene TRBV6-1 combines with J gene TRBJ1-1, with 12 bases identical to TRBD1. The ends lost 4 bases at V and 3 bases at J; junction bases unmatched: 12. The CDR3 extends over 18 amino acids. Germline V gene sequence: CDR1 MNHNS, CDR2 SASEGT. The CDR3 loop is CASSVRGTGGWLYTEAFF. CDR3 in DNA: TGTGCCAGCAGTGTAAGAGGGACAGGGGGCTGGTTGTACACTGAAGCTTTCTTT.